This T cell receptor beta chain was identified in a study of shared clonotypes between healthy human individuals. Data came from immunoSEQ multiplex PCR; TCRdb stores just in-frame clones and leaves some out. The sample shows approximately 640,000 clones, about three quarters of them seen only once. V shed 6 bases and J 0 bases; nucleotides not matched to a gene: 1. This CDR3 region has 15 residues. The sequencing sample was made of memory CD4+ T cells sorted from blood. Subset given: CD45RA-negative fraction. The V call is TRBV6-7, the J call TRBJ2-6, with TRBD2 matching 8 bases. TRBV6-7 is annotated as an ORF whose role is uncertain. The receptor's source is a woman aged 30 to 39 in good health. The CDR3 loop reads CASRGTSSGANVLTF. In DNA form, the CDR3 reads TGTGCCAGCAGAGGGACTAGCTCTGGGGCCAACGTCCTGACTTTC.